Sequencing of this TCR beta chain was carried out in a study of shared T cell receptors in the human thymus (dated by TCRdb to about 2021). At the level of the whole study: The study examined how the human thymus generates shared, self-reactive T-cell receptor alpha chains.

Receptor amplification or capture employed the immunoSEQ multiplex PCR assay. TCRdb re-hosts the immuneACCESS table, in-frame sequences only. Its copies lack some clones; in the studies checked, an unresolved V gene accounts for under half of them, and the cause for the rest is not known. This sample holds hundreds of thousands of clones; roughly 90% were observed only once. The top ten clonotypes cover over 0.008% of the sample. About this clone: This receptor's antigen is unknown. Base qualities are not recorded, but no much larger clone differs from it by a single base.

Here V drops 1 base and J drops 3 bases, and the junction holds 15 bases not matched to any gene. The cysteine opens and the phenylalanine closes a CDR3 of 19 amino acids. Just CDR3 DNA is preserved here, 57 bases in frame from base 1. CDR1 and CDR2, per the germline V gene, are SGHRS and YFSETQ. These same records also appear under a second study, on human thymus T cells. The second study's authors report: The donors were immunologically healthy infants in Finland who had open corrective cardiac surgery for congenital heart defects. The thymus tissue came from surgical resects taken out during corrective cardiac surgery. Both the thymic and the peripheral blood repertoires appeared to show biased V and J gene segment usage. According to the related research, thymic TCR repertoires were highly overlapping among unrelated individuals. TCR alpha and beta repertoires from seven to nine infant thymus samples and a few related peripheral blood samples were characterized in the study. The infant donors were roughly 6 to 244 days old, and the cohort included roughly six males and a couple of females. After being mechanically released from the tissue, thymocytes were kept at -70 degrees C in pellets of about 9-34 million cells. A QIAsymphony instrument was used to extract genomic DNA from frozen cell pellets. The immunoSEQ multiplex PCR assay was used to amplify the TCRB and TCRAD loci from a standardized quantity of quality-controlled genomic DNA. The V(D)J region was spanned by amplicons of a length sufficient to cover the CDR3 and to identify V and J genes. Through the commercial immunoSEQ service, the amplicons were sequenced on an Illumina platform. Primer bias and sequencing errors were corrected as previously described, and TCRAD and TCRB definitions were based on the IMGT database. Analysis of the repertoires was done with immunoSEQ Analyzer 3.0 and VDJTools and included basic statistics, V/J segment usage, diversity estimates, rarefaction and pairwise overlap. Diversity was estimated using the Chao1, ChaoE, Efron-Thisted, Shannon and inverse Simpson indices, and was also estimated on datasets down-sampled to the size of the smallest sample. Repertoire overlap used strict matching of CDR3 nucleotide sequence, V gene and J gene, with Jaccard-based multidimensional scaling clustering. Thymus samples yielded on average roughly 810,000 unique TCRB clonotypes, compared with around 79,000 from blood samples.

Sequenced material: thymocytes. The receptor chain draws on TRBV5-1 and TRBJ2-2; TRBD1 lines up with 7 middle nucleotides. The receptor was isolated from a boy under two years old with a congenital heart defect. Donor details come from another sample of the same person, matched by shared clones. The DNA sequence is given as TGCGCCAGCAGCTTGTGGGAGAAAGTTACAGGGGCGCACACCGGGGAGCTGTTTTTT. It encodes CASSLWEKVTGAHTGELFF. With the rest looked up from the reference TRBV5-1 and TRBJ2-2 genes rather than sequenced, the full variable domain is KAGVTQTPRYLIKTRGQQVTLSCSPISGHRSVSWYQQTPGQGLQFLFEYFSETQRNKGNFPGRFSGRQFSNSRSEMNVSTLELGDSALYLCASSLWEKVTGAHTGELFFGEGSRLTVL.